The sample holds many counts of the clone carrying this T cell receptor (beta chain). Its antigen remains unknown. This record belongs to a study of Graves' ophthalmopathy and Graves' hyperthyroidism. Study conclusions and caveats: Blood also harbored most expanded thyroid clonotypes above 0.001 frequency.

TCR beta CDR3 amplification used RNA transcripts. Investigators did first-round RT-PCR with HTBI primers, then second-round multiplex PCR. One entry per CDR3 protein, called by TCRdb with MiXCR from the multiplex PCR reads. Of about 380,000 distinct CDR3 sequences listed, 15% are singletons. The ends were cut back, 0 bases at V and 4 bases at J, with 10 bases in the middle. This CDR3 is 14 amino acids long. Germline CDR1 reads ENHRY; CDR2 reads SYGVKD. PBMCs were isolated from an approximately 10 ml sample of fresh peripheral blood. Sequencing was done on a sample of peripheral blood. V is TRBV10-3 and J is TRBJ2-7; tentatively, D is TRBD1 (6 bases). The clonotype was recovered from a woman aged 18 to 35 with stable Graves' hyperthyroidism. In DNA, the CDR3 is TGTGCCATCAGTGAGTCAGGGGGTTTGTACGAGCAGTACTTC. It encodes CAISESGGLYEQYF.